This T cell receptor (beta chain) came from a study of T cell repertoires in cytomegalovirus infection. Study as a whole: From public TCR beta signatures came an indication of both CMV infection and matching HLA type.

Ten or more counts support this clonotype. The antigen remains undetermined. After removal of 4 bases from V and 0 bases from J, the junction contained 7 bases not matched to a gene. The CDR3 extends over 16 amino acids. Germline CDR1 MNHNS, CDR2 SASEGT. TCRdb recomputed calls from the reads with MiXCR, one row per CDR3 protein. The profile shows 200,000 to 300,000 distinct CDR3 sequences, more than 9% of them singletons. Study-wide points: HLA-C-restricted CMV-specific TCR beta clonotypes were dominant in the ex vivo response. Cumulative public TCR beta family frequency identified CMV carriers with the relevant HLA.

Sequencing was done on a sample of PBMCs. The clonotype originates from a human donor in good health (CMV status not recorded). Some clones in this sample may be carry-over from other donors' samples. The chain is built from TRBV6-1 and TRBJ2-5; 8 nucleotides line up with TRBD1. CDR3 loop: CASSGGTGIYQETQYF. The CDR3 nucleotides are TGTGCCAGCAGTGGGGGGACAGGAATTTACCAAGAGACCCAGTACTTC.